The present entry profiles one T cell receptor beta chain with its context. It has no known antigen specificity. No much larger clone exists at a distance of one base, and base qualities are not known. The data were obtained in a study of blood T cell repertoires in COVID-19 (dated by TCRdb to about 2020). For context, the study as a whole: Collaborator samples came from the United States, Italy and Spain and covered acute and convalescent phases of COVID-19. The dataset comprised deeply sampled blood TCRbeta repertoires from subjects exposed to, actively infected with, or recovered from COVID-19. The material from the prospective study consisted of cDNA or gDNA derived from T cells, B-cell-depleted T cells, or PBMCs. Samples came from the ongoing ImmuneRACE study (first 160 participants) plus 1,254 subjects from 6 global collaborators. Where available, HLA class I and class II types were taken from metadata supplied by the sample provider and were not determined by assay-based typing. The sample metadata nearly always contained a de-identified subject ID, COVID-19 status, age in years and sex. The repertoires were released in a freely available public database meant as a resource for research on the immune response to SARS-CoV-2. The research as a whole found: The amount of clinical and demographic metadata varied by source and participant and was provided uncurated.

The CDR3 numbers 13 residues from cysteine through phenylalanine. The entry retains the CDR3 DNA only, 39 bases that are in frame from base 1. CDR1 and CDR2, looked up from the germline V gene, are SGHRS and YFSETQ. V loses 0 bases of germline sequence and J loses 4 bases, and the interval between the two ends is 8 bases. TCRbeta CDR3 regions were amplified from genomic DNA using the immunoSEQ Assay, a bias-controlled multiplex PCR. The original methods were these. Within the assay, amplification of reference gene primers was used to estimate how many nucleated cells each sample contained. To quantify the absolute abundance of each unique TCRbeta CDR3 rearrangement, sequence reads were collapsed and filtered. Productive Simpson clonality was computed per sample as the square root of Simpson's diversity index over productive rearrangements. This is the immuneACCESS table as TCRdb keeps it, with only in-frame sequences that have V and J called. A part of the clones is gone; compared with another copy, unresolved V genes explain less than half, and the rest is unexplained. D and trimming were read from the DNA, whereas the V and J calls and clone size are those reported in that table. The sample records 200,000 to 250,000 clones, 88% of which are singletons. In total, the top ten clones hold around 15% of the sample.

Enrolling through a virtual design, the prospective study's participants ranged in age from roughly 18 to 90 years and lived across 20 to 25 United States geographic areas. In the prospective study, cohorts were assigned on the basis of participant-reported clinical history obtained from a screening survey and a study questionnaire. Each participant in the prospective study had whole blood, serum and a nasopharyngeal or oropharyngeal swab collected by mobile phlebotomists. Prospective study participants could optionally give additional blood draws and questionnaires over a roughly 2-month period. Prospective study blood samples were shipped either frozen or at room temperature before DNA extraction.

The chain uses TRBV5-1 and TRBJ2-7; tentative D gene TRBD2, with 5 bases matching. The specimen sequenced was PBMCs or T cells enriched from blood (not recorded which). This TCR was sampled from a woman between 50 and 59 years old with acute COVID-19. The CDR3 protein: CASSLASSYEQYF. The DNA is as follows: TGCGCCAGCAGCTTGGCTAGCTCTTACGAGCAGTACTTC.